This T cell receptor beta chain was captured in a study of blood T cells in healthy people across ages. Study findings and constraints: Unknown donor CMV status possibly confounded expanded clonotype changes.

Of note for this clonotype: As yet, its antigen is unknown.

Combining a sample-barcoded 5' primer with a J-beta primer mix, a second PCR ran for roughly 7 to 12 cycles. TCRdb re-derived calls from the 5' RACE reads in MiXCR, one entry per CDR3 protein. There are some 1.5 million distinct CDR3 sequences in the sample; approximately 42% occur only once, and about 4% lies in the top ten. The germline V gene encodes CDR1 MGHDK and CDR2 SYGVNS. CDR3 size: 12 residues. The ends were cut back, 6 bases at V and 6 bases at J, with 11 bases in the middle. This sequence originates from a woman aged 18-29 years in good health. V and J are TRBV25-1 and TRBJ1-2; D not resolved. The sequenced material came from blood. CDR3 DNA: TGTGCCAGCAGGTCCGGGCTAGATGGCTACACCTTC. Amino acids: CASRSGLDGYTF.